Listed below are T cell receptor beta chains from one sample, sequenced in a study of lymphopenia after photon versus proton radiotherapy. Here immunoSEQ multiplex PCR was the method, and the copy in TCRdb shows in-frame clones only, minus some. The repertoire has tens of thousands of clones, approximately 83% of them found once; the top ten carry roughly 2.3%. The input for sequencing was peripheral blood, taken from a patient treated with photon-based radiotherapy. The source of these receptors is a middle-aged man with gastric cancer. CDR3s include the opening cysteine and the closing phenylalanine or tryptophan. The order of the fields is clone size, J gene, V gene, CDR3 protein. The size field is filled for only some rows; it gives once, few, many or a size class.

size: -; J: TRBJ1-3; V: TRBV9; CDR3: CASSVNSGAVNTIYF
size: -; J: TRBJ1-4; V: TRBV7-2; CDR3: CASSRGPATNEKLFF
size: -; J: TRBJ2-1; V: TRBV18; CDR3: CASSPLFSGGDYEQFF
size: -; J: TRBJ2-4; V: TRBV9; CDR3: CASSPGDPLNIQYF
size: -; J: TRBJ2-1; V: TRBV2; CDR3: CASGPGQGHNEQFF
size: -; J: TRBJ2-7; V: TRBV9; CDR3: CASSPYPGTAYEQYF
size: -; J: TRBJ2-7; V: TRBV7-9; CDR3: CASGPEYEQYF
size: -; J: TRBJ2-5; V: TRBV6-1; CDR3: CASSFTSGGQETQYF
size: -; J: TRBJ2-3; V: TRBV7-2; CDR3: CASSSASLRDTQYF
size: -; J: TRBJ2-3; V: TRBV7-2; CDR3: CASRTGGSDTQYF
size: few; J: TRBJ2-7; V: TRBV6-1; CDR3: CASRVDRGGGYEQYF
size: -; J: TRBJ2-7; V: TRBV6-6; CDR3: CASRKGTGVYEQYF
size: -; J: TRBJ2-5; V: TRBV7-2; CDR3: CASSLRQGEGETQYF
size: -; J: TRBJ1-1; V: TRBV5-1; CDR3: CASSFGRGNTEAFF
size: -; J: TRBJ2-5; V: TRBV19; CDR3: CASSLSGALQETQYF
size: -; J: TRBJ2-7; V: TRBV7-3; CDR3: CASSPFGSHEQYF
size: -; J: TRBJ2-7; V: TRBV5-1; CDR3: CASSSKAGSSYEQYF
size: -; J: TRBJ1-1; V: TRBV30; CDR3: CAWFRDRGLPEAFF
size: few; J: TRBJ1-2; V: TRBV5-5; CDR3: CASSLAGQGAYGYTF
size: -; J: TRBJ2-1; V: TRBV2; CDR3: CASSDSRRHNEQFF
size: -; J: TRBJ2-5; V: TRBV19; CDR3: CASSNGGQGIGETQYF